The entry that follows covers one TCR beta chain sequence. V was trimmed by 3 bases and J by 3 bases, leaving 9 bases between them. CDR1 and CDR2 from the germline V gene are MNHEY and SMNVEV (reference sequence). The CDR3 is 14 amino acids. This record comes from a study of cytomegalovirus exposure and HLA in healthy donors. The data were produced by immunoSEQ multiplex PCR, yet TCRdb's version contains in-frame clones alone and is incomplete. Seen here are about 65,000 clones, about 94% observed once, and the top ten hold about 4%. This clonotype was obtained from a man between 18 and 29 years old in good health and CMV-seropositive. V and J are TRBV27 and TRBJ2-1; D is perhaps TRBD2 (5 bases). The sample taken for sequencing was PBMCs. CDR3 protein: CASSFRGFYNEQFF. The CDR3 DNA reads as TGTGCCAGCAGTTTCCGGGGTTTCTACAATGAGCAGTTCTTC.